This TCR beta chain was sequenced in a study of OX40 agonist ivuxolimab in advanced cancers. Study-wide context: Every 2 weeks, ivuxolimab was infused into the patients intravenously at between 0.01 and 10 mg/kg. A history of anti-PD-1, anti-PD-L1 or anti-CTLA-4 therapy was acceptable, and around 36% had some.

Only a few counts were recorded for this clone. Its specificity is unknown. Germline trimming cut 3 bases from V and 1 base from J; bases unmatched to any gene: 15. The CDR3 covers 21 residues. Germline V CDR1 and CDR2: SGDLS, YYNGEE. The table came from immunoSEQ multiplex PCR; TCRdb's copy has only in-frame clones and leaves some out. The sample has about 54,000 clones; about 80% are singletons. Study-level findings and limits: Expanded peripheral T cells had an undetermined antigen specificity.

The cohort excluded patients with autoimmune disease history or systemic immunosuppression. This receptor was identified in an adult with an advanced solid tumor such as melanoma, head and neck, liver or kidney cancer. The sample here was CD4+ or CD8+ T cells sorted from blood, taken in a trial of the OX40 agonist ivuxolimab. The rearrangement links TRBV9 to TRBJ2-3; 15 positions agree with TRBD2. CDR3 in DNA: TGTGCCAGCAGCGACCGCTCACCGGGACTAGCGGGAGGAGGAGGCACAGATACGCAGTATTTT. As protein: CASSDRSPGLAGGGGTDTQYF.